This is a list of T cell receptor beta chains from one sample in a study of chemoradiotherapy in HPV16-positive cancers. TCRdb's table, derived via immunoSEQ multiplex PCR, lists solely in-frame clones and lacks some. The sample lists about 66,000 clones, roughly 90% occurring once. The source was blood, collected from a patient who underwent chemoradiotherapy. All receptors derive from a human donor with HPV-associated anogenital cancer. CDR3s include the opening cysteine and the closing phenylalanine or tryptophan. D genes are given only for firm matches. Only some rows state a clone size, as once, few, many or a class for expanded clones.

size: .; V: TRBV10-3; J: TRBJ2-3; D: .; DNA: TGTGCCATCAGACCAGACAGCACAGATACGCAGTATTTT; CDR3: CAIRPDSTDTQYF
size: .; V: TRBV28; J: TRBJ1-1; D: .; DNA: TGTGCCAGCAGTTTCAGGGCCGGGGACACTGAAGCTTTCTTT; CDR3: CASSFRAGDTEAFF
size: .; V: TRBV11-1; J: TRBJ2-7; D: .; DNA: TGTGCCAGCAGCTTACCGGGGATCTCCTACGAGCAGTACTTC; CDR3: CASSLPGISYEQYF
size: .; V: TRBV7-2; J: TRBJ1-2; D: .; DNA: TGTGCCAGCAGCCCCGACAGTAACTATGGCTACACCTTC; CDR3: CASSPDSNYGYTF
size: .; V: TRBV11-1; J: TRBJ1-2; D: .; DNA: TGTGCCAGCAGCCCGTTCGTGGCAGACTATGGCTACACCTTC; CDR3: CASSPFVADYGYTF
size: .; V: TRBV9; J: TRBJ1-4; D: TRBD1; DNA: TGTGCCAGCAGCGTAGAAGGGGGCACGGGTAATGAAAAACTGTTTTTT; CDR3: CASSVEGGTGNEKLFF
size: .; V: TRBV9; J: TRBJ1-3; D: TRBD1; DNA: TGTGCCAGCAGCTTACAGGGGGCGCGGGGAAACACCATATATTTT; CDR3: CASSLQGARGNTIYF
size: .; V: TRBV5-6; J: TRBJ2-5; D: .; DNA: TGTGCCAGCAGCTTAAAAGAGACCCAGTACTTC; CDR3: CASSLKETQYF
size: .; V: TRBV5-1; J: TRBJ2-3; D: .; DNA: TGCGCCAGCATCATGGACGGCACAGATACGCAGTATTTT; CDR3: CASIMDGTDTQYF
size: .; V: TRBV28; J: TRBJ2-5; D: .; DNA: TGTGCCAGCAGTTTGACGTGGCCCCCGGAGACCCAGTACTTC; CDR3: CASSLTWPPETQYF
size: .; V: TRBV27; J: TRBJ2-1; D: TRBD2; DNA: TGTGCCAGCAGTTCGGGAGGTCCGGTCAATGAGCAGTTCTTC; CDR3: CASSSGGPVNEQFF
size: .; V: TRBV29-1; J: TRBJ1-1; D: .; DNA: TGCAGCGTGGGACAAATGAACACTGAAGCTTTCTTT; CDR3: CSVGQMNTEAFF
size: .; V: TRBV19; J: TRBJ2-7; D: TRBD1; DNA: TGTGCCAGCCGGGACAGGGGGGTCAACGAGCAGTACTTC; CDR3: CASRDRGVNEQYF
size: .; V: TRBV19; J: TRBJ1-4; D: .; DNA: TGTGCCAGTAAGCTCGGAGAATCAACTAATGAAAAACTGTTTTTT; CDR3: CASKLGESTNEKLFF
size: .; V: TRBV5-8; J: TRBJ1-2; D: .; DNA: TGTGCCAGTTATCATACAGGGAGCTGGGGCTACACCTTC; CDR3: CASYHTGSWGYTF
size: .; V: TRBV6-1; J: TRBJ1-5; D: .; DNA: TGTGCCAGCACCCACGAGGAGACACGTTATCAGCCCCAGCATTTT; CDR3: CASTHEETRYQPQHF
size: .; V: TRBV7-9; J: TRBJ2-1; D: TRBD2; DNA: TGTGCCAGCAGCTCCCAGAGTAGCGGGGCTTACAATGAGCAGTTCTTC; CDR3: CASSSQSSGAYNEQFF
size: once; V: TRBV28; J: TRBJ1-4; D: TRBD1; DNA: TGTGCCAGCAGAGCGGGACAGGGGGGAAAACTGTTTTTT; CDR3: CASRAGQGGKLFF
size: .; V: TRBV28; J: TRBJ2-2; D: .; DNA: TGTGCCAGCAGTTCATCCAGGATCGCCGGGGAGCTGTTTTTT; CDR3: CASSSSRIAGELFF
size: .; V: TRBV5-1; J: TRBJ2-2; D: TRBD1; DNA: TGCGCCAGCAGCTTGGTACAGGGGACCGGGGAGCTGTTTTTT; CDR3: CASSLVQGTGELFF
size: few; V: TRBV4-2; J: TRBJ1-2; D: .; DNA: TGTGCCAGCAGCCAAGATTGGGCAGGGGTCTATGGCTACACCTTC; CDR3: CASSQDWAGVYGYTF
size: .; V: TRBV28; J: TRBJ2-7; D: TRBD1; DNA: TGTGCCAGCAGTTCCCCGACAGGGGGCGACCACGAGCAGTACTTC; CDR3: CASSSPTGGDHEQYF
size: .; V: TRBV9; J: TRBJ2-7; D: TRBD1; DNA: TGTGCCAGCAGCGTCGGGCCGGACAGGCCGACGGGGGAGCAGTACTTC; CDR3: CASSVGPDRPTGEQYF
size: .; V: TRBV19; J: TRBJ1-5; D: .; DNA: TGTGCCAGTAGTATAGATGGAGACAGCCAGCCCCAGCATTTT; CDR3: CASSIDGDSQPQHF
size: .; V: TRBV7-2; J: TRBJ2-7; D: .; DNA: TGTGCCAGCAGCTCCCCATCAGGAGGCTACGAGCAGTACTTC; CDR3: CASSSPSGGYEQYF
size: .; V: TRBV6-5; J: TRBJ1-1; D: .; DNA: TGTGCCAGCAGTTTCGGTCAAAGGGTCTTGAACACTGAAGCTTTCTTT; CDR3: CASSFGQRVLNTEAFF
size: .; V: TRBV9; J: TRBJ2-7; D: TRBD1; DNA: TGTGCCAGCAGCGTAGGGTCACAGGGGATACACGAGCAGTACTTC; CDR3: CASSVGSQGIHEQYF
size: few; V: TRBV4-2; J: TRBJ1-5; D: .; DNA: TGTGCCAGCAGCCCCTATACAAGGGATCAGCCCCAGCATTTT; CDR3: CASSPYTRDQPQHF
size: .; V: TRBV4-1; J: TRBJ1-2; D: .; DNA: TGCGCCAGCAGTCGACAGGAGAACTTGTATGGCTACACCTTC; CDR3: CASSRQENLYGYTF
size: .; V: TRBV19; J: TRBJ2-2; D: TRBD1; DNA: TGTGCCAGTAGATATTTCCAGGGACAGGGAGTCACCGGGGAGCTGTTTTTT; CDR3: CASRYFQGQGVTGELFF
size: .; V: TRBV19; J: TRBJ1-5; D: .; DNA: TGTGCCAGTACCGATCGAGGGACCAAGACCTATCAGCCCCAGCATTTT; CDR3: CASTDRGTKTYQPQHF
size: .; V: TRBV6-1; J: TRBJ2-5; D: .; DNA: TGTGCCAGCCGCAGGGGCCCACGGGAGACCCAGTACTTC; CDR3: CASRRGPRETQYF
size: .; V: TRBV28; J: TRBJ1-1; D: .; DNA: TGTGCCAGCAGTTTTATTAGTCAGGGGAACGCTTTCTTT; CDR3: CASSFISQGNAFF
size: .; V: TRBV7-6; J: TRBJ2-3; D: TRBD2; DNA: TGTGCCAGCAGCTTAGGGGTCGTAGCGGGTGGTAGCACAGATACGCAGTATTTT; CDR3: CASSLGVVAGGSTDTQYF
size: .; V: TRBV9; J: TRBJ1-6; D: .; DNA: TGTGCCAGCAGCGTATTGGGGAATAATTCACCCCTCCACTTT; CDR3: CASSVLGNNSPLHF
size: .; V: TRBV2; J: TRBJ1-4; D: .; DNA: TGTGCCAGCAGGGGCCTCGGGGAAAAACTGTTTTTT; CDR3: CASRGLGEKLFF
size: .; V: TRBV13; J: TRBJ2-7; D: .; DNA: TGTGCCAGCACCCTCCCCCGAGTAGGGAGCTACGAGCAGTACTTC; CDR3: CASTLPRVGSYEQYF
size: .; V: TRBV7-9; J: TRBJ1-3; D: .; DNA: TGTGCCAGCAGCTTAGCGATTGGATCTGGAAACACCATATATTTT; CDR3: CASSLAIGSGNTIYF
size: once; V: TRBV18; J: TRBJ2-1; D: .; DNA: TGTGCCAGCTCACCGTACAATGAGCAGTTCTTC; CDR3: CASSPYNEQFF
size: .; V: TRBV19; J: TRBJ1-2; D: .; DNA: TGTGCCAGTAGTCCAGACACCCGGGGCTATGGCTACACCTTC; CDR3: CASSPDTRGYGYTF